This TCR beta chain was profiled in a study of preoperative IRX-2 immunotherapy in early breast cancer. Germline-derived CDR1 and CDR2 are SGHTS and YDEGEE. V shed 4 bases and J 6 bases; nucleotides not matched to a gene: 3. The length of the CDR3 is 15 residues. The data were produced by immunoSEQ multiplex PCR, yet TCRdb's version contains in-frame clones alone and is incomplete. Of 24,000 or so clones listed, approximately 95% were seen once; the top ten hold roughly 16%. Treatment meaning: preoperative locoregional IRX-2 cytokine immunotherapy. The receptor was isolated from a human donor with breast cancer. V usage is TRBV5-8 and J usage is TRBJ2-1; 14 nucleotides agree with TRBD2. The sample in question was tumor tissue, obtained after IRX-2 immunotherapy. In DNA form, the CDR3 reads TGTGCCAGCAGCCCCGGGACTAGCGGGAGCAATGAGCAGTTCTTC. Translated: CASSPGTSGSNEQFF.